The rows below give T cell receptor beta chains drawn from one sample of a study of control samples from healthy donors and cancer patients. Data came from immunoSEQ multiplex PCR; TCRdb stores just in-frame clones and leaves some out. The sample shows tens of thousands of clones, 70% to 90% of them seen only once. Sequencing used blood. The source is a man aged 60 to 69 in good health. Both conserved end residues are part of each CDR3. The order of the fields is D gene, clone size, J gene, V gene, CDR3 protein, CDR3 DNA. D genes are given only for firm matches. Expanded clones get a size class; other rows say once, few or many, or leave the size out.

>-|-|TRBJ1-6|TRBV2
CASKTGTANSPLHF
TGTGCCAGCAAAACCGGGACGGCAAATTCACCCCTCCACTTT
>TRBD1|few|TRBJ1-3|TRBV9
CASSKDRGLGNTIYF
TGTGCCAGCAGCAAAGACAGGGGGCTTGGAAACACCATATATTTT
>-|-|TRBJ2-6|TRBV19
CASSSYYRSGANVLTF
TGTGCCAGTAGTAGTTACTACCGCTCTGGGGCCAACGTCCTGACTTTC
>-|-|TRBJ1-5|TRBV6-5
CASSTPDSSNQPQHF
TGTGCCAGCAGTACCCCGGACAGCAGCAATCAGCCCCAGCATTTT
>TRBD1|few|TRBJ1-1|TRBV19
CASSIARQGETEAFF
TGTGCCAGTAGTATAGCCAGACAGGGGGAAACTGAAGCTTTCTTT
>-|-|TRBJ2-2|TRBV19
CASSMMRGALVCAGELFF
TGTGCCAGTAGTATGATGCGCGGGGCCCTTGTTTGCGCCGGGGAGCTGTTTTTT
>TRBD2|-|TRBJ2-5|TRBV15
CATSSPGLAGGRGETQYF
TGTGCCACCAGCAGCCCTGGCCTAGCGGGAGGGCGGGGCGAGACCCAGTACTTC
>-|-|TRBJ1-2|TRBV5-1
CASSLEGANYGYTF
TGCGCCAGCAGCTTGGAGGGGGCTAACTATGGCTACACCTTC
>-|-|TRBJ1-6|TRBV5-6
CASSLQWSPLHF
TGTGCCAGTTCTCTCCAATGGTCACCCCTCCACTTT
>-|once|TRBJ2-3|TRBV19
CASSTPITDTQYF
TGTGCCAGTAGTACCCCTATTACAGATACGCAGTATTTT
>-|-|TRBJ1-6|TRBV30
CAWSGLSSYNSPLHF
TGTGCCTGGAGTGGTCTCAGCTCCTATAATTCACCCCTCCACTTT
>-|-|TRBJ1-1|TRBV28
CASGKSPGQGDPNTEAFF
TGTGCCAGCGGAAAATCGCCGGGACAAGGGGATCCGAACACTGAAGCTTTCTTT
>TRBD1|-|TRBJ1-2|TRBV7-9
CASTHSDREHYGYTF
TGTGCCAGCACCCACTCAGACAGGGAGCACTATGGCTACACCTTC
>TRBD1|-|TRBJ2-2|TRBV11-2
CASSLGSQGAITGELFF
TGTGCCAGCAGCTTAGGGAGTCAGGGGGCGATCACCGGGGAGCTGTTTTTT
>-|-|TRBJ1-5|TRBV6-1
CASSEWGPNQPQHF
TGTGCCAGCAGTGAATGGGGCCCCAATCAGCCCCAGCATTTT
>-|-|TRBJ1-2|TRBV2
CASSGSGYGYTF
TGTGCCAGCAGTGGTTCAGGCTATGGCTACACCTTC
>-|-|TRBJ1-1|TRBV6-1
CASSESLSLGRTEAFF
TGTGCCAGCAGTGAGTCACTTTCCCTGGGCAGGACTGAAGCTTTCTTT
>-|medium-sized|TRBJ2-2|TRBV5-1
CASSLDGNTGELFF
TGCGCCAGCAGCTTGGACGGTAACACCGGGGAGCTGTTTTTT
>TRBD2|-|TRBJ2-3|TRBV14
CASSRHSGGPRQTDTQYF
TGTGCCAGCAGCCGCCATAGCGGGGGGCCGAGGCAGACAGATACGCAGTATTTT
>-|-|TRBJ2-7|TRBV7-8
CASSLNAYEQYF
TGTGCCAGCAGCTTAAATGCCTACGAGCAGTACTTC
>-|-|TRBJ1-2|TRBV9
CASSRGLFGGYTF
TGTGCCAGCAGCCGGGGTCTTTTCGGGGGCTACACCTTC
>-|-|TRBJ1-1|TRBV6-1
CASSDRLANTEAFF
TGTGCCAGCAGTGATAGACTGGCTAACACTGAAGCTTTCTTT
>TRBD1|-|TRBJ2-7|TRBV2
CASTRQGPTYEQYF
TGTGCCAGCACTCGACAGGGGCCGACCTACGAGCAGTACTTC
>TRBD1|-|TRBJ2-7|TRBV30
CAWSVQRVGTAVRRYEQYF
TGTGCCTGGAGTGTACAACGAGTGGGGACAGCCGTACGAAGATACGAGCAGTACTTC
>-|-|TRBJ1-3|TRBV30
CAWSPARSAGNTIYF
TGTGCCTGGAGTCCCGCGCGAAGCGCCGGAAACACCATATATTTT
>-|-|TRBJ1-1|TRBV7-2
CASSLGPHTEAFF
TGTGCCAGCAGCCTGGGACCACACACTGAAGCTTTCTTT
>-|-|TRBJ1-5|TRBV19
CAATPPNQPQHF
TGTGCCGCTACACCCCCCAATCAGCCCCAGCATTTT
>TRBD2|-|TRBJ2-7|TRBV20-1
CSASSGTSGSYEQYF
TGCAGTGCTAGTTCCGGGACTAGCGGGAGCTACGAGCAGTACTTC
>-|few|TRBJ1-1|TRBV7-2
CASSIPRDTYTEAFF
TGTGCCAGCAGCATCCCCCGGGACACTTACACTGAAGCTTTCTTT
>-|-|TRBJ1-4|TRBV4-3
CASSQGRANEKLFF
TGCGCCAGCAGCCAAGGCAGGGCTAATGAAAAACTGTTTTTT
>-|-|TRBJ2-7|TRBV10-3
CAISDAGKAGLKEQYF
TGTGCCATCAGTGATGCGGGCAAGGCTGGGCTAAAGGAGCAGTACTTC
>-|-|TRBJ1-5|TRBV2
CATRDIPQPQHF
TGTGCCACCCGGGACATACCTCAGCCCCAGCATTTT
>TRBD2|-|TRBJ2-5|TRBV2
CASRPGLVGTQYF
TGTGCCAGCAGACCCGGACTAGTCGGGACCCAGTACTTC
>TRBD2|few|TRBJ2-1|TRBV11-3
CASSLAGGAGNEQFF
TGTGCCAGCAGCTTAGCCGGGGGGGCCGGTAATGAGCAGTTCTTC
>TRBD1|-|TRBJ1-2|TRBV29-1
CSVDSGQGEGYTF
TGCAGCGTGGATTCTGGACAGGGGGAAGGCTACACCTTC
>TRBD1|-|TRBJ1-6|TRBV25-1
CASTLGTGQSPLHF
TGTGCCAGCACTCTAGGGACAGGGCAATCACCCCTCCACTTT
>-|medium-sized|TRBJ1-3|TRBV30
CAWTFSGNTIYF
TGTGCCTGGACTTTCTCTGGAAACACCATATATTTT
>-|-|TRBJ2-7|TRBV14
CASSQDHWAIEQYF
TGTGCCAGCAGCCAAGATCATTGGGCGATCGAGCAGTACTTC
>-|-|TRBJ2-1|TRBV4-2
CASSQAWASSYNEQFF
TGTGCCAGCAGCCAGGCGTGGGCTAGCTCCTACAATGAGCAGTTCTTC
>TRBD1|-|TRBJ1-6|TRBV12-3/TRBV12-4
CASSVTGTLHF
TGTGCCAGCAGCGTGACAGGGACCCTCCACTTT
>TRBD2|-|TRBJ2-3|TRBV19
CASALAVTDTQYF
TGTGCCAGTGCCCTAGCGGTCACAGATACGCAGTATTTT
>-|-|TRBJ1-5|TRBV30
CAWSALSGGGRNQPQHF
TGTGCCTGGAGTGCTCTGTCTGGGGGTGGGCGCAATCAGCCCCAGCATTTT
>-|-|TRBJ2-7|TRBV18
CASSPQASYEQYF
TGTGCCAGCTCACCTCAGGCCTCCTACGAGCAGTACTTC
>TRBD2|-|TRBJ2-3|TRBV27
CASLTSGSVVDTQYF
TGTGCCAGCCTCACTAGCGGGAGCGTGGTAGATACGCAGTATTTT
>TRBD1|-|TRBJ1-1|TRBV30
CAWRRQGWIEAFF
TGTGCCTGGAGGAGACAGGGCTGGATTGAAGCTTTCTTT
>TRBD1|-|TRBJ1-4|TRBV7-6
CASSNGTGNEKLFF
TGTGCCAGCAGCAACGGGACAGGGAATGAAAAACTGTTTTTT